The 24 T cell receptor beta chains in this list originate from one sample, sequenced in a study of shared clonotypes between healthy human individuals. Sequencing used immunoSEQ multiplex PCR; TCRdb keeps in-frame clones, though not all of them. The table shows 2 million to 2.5 million clones, with about 92% occurring only once. The sequenced sample consisted of naive CD4+ T cells from PBMCs. Subset: CD45RA+ positively selected. The receptors derive from a man between 18 and 35 years old in good health. Some clones in this sample may be carry-over from other donors' samples.

The chain carries TRBV5-5 and TRBJ1-2, with D hard to call. CDR3 size: 13 residues. Looked up from germline, CDR1 is SGHKS and CDR2 is YYEKEE (reference sequence). The germline V and J ends were trimmed by 5 bases and 3 bases, with 11 bases remaining between them. The CDR3 region is CASSLDGHYGYTF. The CDR3, as DNA: TGTGCCAGCAGTCTGGACGGCCACTATGGCTACACCTTC.

The gene calls are TRBV7-2 and TRBJ2-7, with TRBD2 as a possible D gene (6 bases). The CDR3 totals 15 residues. In germline, CDR1 is SGHTA, CDR2 FQGNSA. Trimming removed 4 bases from V and 6 bases from J, with 19 bases in between. The CDR3: CASSSHGGTNTEQYF. CDR3 nucleotides: TGTGCCAGCAGCTCGCACGGGGGTACTAATACCGAGCAGTACTTC. Together with reference TRBV7-2 and TRBJ2-7, the CDR3 gives the full variable domain: GAGVSQSPSNKVTEKGKDVELRCDPISGHTALYWYRQSLGQGLEFLIYFQGNSAPDKSGLPSDRFSAERTGGSVSTLTIQRTQQEDSAVYLCASSSHGGTNTEQYFGPGTRLTVT.

A single count supports this clone. The chain recombines TRBV11-2 with TRBJ2-7, with TRBD2 matching over 9 bases. This CDR3 contains 15 residues. Trimming cost V 4 bases and J 6 bases; bases outside gene matches: 10. Germline assignment: CDR1 SGHAT and CDR2 FQNNGV. The CDR3, as DNA: TGTGCCAGCAGCTCCGTAGCGGGAGCCCCACTCGAGCAGTACTTC. It encodes CASSSVAGAPLEQYF.

This sequence joins TRBV19 and TRBJ2-7; 7 bases fit TRBD2. The germline V gene encodes CDR1 LNHDA and CDR2 SQIVND (reference sequence). The CDR3 totals 13 residues. J gave up 3 bases and V 6 bases, and 5 bases lay outside the gene matches. CDR3 region: CASSTERGYEQYF. The CDR3 nucleotides read TGTGCCAGTAGCACCGAGCGGGGCTACGAGCAGTACTTC.

The chain has TRBV7-9 and TRBJ2-3; tentative D call: TRBD2 (6 bases). Per the germline V gene, CDR1 is SEHNR and CDR2 is FQNEAQ (reference sequence). V was cut by 4 bases and J by 6 bases, with 17 bases left in between. This CDR3 is 15 amino acids long. CDR3 DNA sequence: TGTGCCAGCAGCTCCGCTGGAGGGGTAGGGGATACGCAGTATTTT. This codes for CASSSAGGVGDTQYF. Using reference TRBV7-9 and TRBJ2-3 for the parts outside the CDR3, the full variable domain is DTGVSQNPRHKITKRGQNVTFRCDPISEHNRLYWYRQTLGQGPEFLTYFQNEAQLEKSRLLSDRFSAERPKGSFSTLEIQRTEQGDSAMYLCASSSAGGVGDTQYFGPGTRLTVL.

V usage is TRBV10-3 and J usage is TRBJ2-3, with a tentative D call TRBD2 (7 bases). V shed 7 bases and J shed 3 bases, with 20 bases lying between them. From germline, CDR1 is ENHRY and CDR2 SYGVKD. The CDR3 is 16 amino acids. CDR3 sequence (DNA): TGTGCCATCAACTCGGGAGAGGGGGGAGGGACAGATACGCAGTATTTT. Amino acids: CAINSGEGGGTDTQYF.

The chain combines TRBV19 with TRBJ1-5; D is unresolved. V was trimmed by 4 bases and J by 2 bases, leaving 9 bases between them. CDR3 size: 14 residues. Germline CDR1 LNHDA, CDR2 SQIVND (reference sequence). CDR3: CASSKGARNQPQHF. The CDR3 region has the DNA TGTGCCAGTAGTAAGGGCGCTCGCAATCAGCCCCAGCATTTT.

The chain is built from TRBV7-3 and TRBJ1-2; TRBD1 matches at 9 bases. The CDR3 consists of 15 residues. CDR1 and CDR2 (germline): SGHTA, FQGTGA. J lost 4 bases, V lost 5 bases, and 8 bases had no gene match. DNA of the CDR3: TGTGCCAGCAGCCACAGACCGGGACAGGGCTATGGCTACACCTTC. Encoded protein: CASSHRPGQGYGYTF.

The J gene is TRBJ1-2, the V gene TRBV6-4, with 8 nucleotides matching TRBD1. V shed 3 bases, J shed 8 bases, and the junction held 14 bases outside the gene matches. The CDR3 spans 16 residues. Germline CDR1 and CDR2: MRHNA and SNTAGT. CDR3 protein: CASSDSPTGAEDGYTF. Written as DNA, the CDR3 is TGTGCCAGCAGTGATTCCCCGACAGGGGCGGAGGACGGCTACACCTTC.

The V call is TRBV10-3, the J call TRBJ2-1, with 11 positions matching TRBD2. CDR1 and CDR2 (germline): ENHRY, SYGVKD. The length of the CDR3 is 16 residues. V dropped 3 bases and J dropped 2; count of bases not matched to a gene: 3. For the CDR3, the DNA is TGTGCCATCAGTGAAGCTAGCGGGAGGCCCTACAATGAGCAGTTCTTC. Residues: CAISEASGRPYNEQFF.

This chain uses TRBV10-3 with TRBJ2-3; 7 bases map to TRBD1. J was trimmed by 1 base and V by 5 bases; bases with no gene match: 6. The CDR3 covers 15 residues. Germline V gives CDR1 ENHRY, CDR2 SYGVKD. This chain's CDR3 is CAISRGGFRTDTQYF. The CDR3 nucleotides read TGTGCCATCAGTAGAGGGGGCTTTCGCACAGATACGCAGTATTTT.

The chain is built from TRBV27 and TRBJ2-1; possible D gene TRBD2, 6 bases. Germline V gives CDR1 MNHEY, CDR2 SMNVEV (reference sequence). CDR3 length: 13 amino acids. The V gene lost 6 bases and the J gene lost 4 bases, with 10 bases spanning the gap. The DNA for the CDR3 is TGTGCCAGCAGGGCAGGGACTTACAATGAGCAGTTCTTC. It codes for CASRAGTYNEQFF.

V usage is TRBV19 and J usage is TRBJ2-2, with 11 bases matching TRBD1. The V and J ends lost 3 bases and 4 bases, in that order; junction bases with no gene match: 7. Germline V gives CDR1 LNHDA, CDR2 SQIVND (reference sequence). There are 17 residues in the CDR3. This chain's CDR3 is CASSISPGQGGTGELFF. As DNA, the CDR3 is TGTGCCAGTAGTATTTCTCCGGGACAGGGGGGCACCGGGGAGCTGTTTTTT.

The chain links TRBV28 to TRBJ1-2, with 7 bases lining up with TRBD1. The J segment lost 10 bases and the V segment lost 7 bases, leaving 6 bases of the junction unmatched. The CDR3 loop spans 11 amino acids. CDR1 and CDR2 from the germline V gene are MDHEN and SYDVKM. The CDR3 is CASTRTGVYTF. Written as DNA, the CDR3 is TGTGCCAGCACTCGTACAGGGGTCTACACCTTC.

The chain combines TRBV29-1 with TRBJ1-1, with a possible D match to TRBD1 (6 bases). The CDR3 is 15 amino acids. V lost 4 bases, J lost 5 bases, and 20 bases lay in between. Per the germline V gene, CDR1 is SQVTM and CDR2 is ANQGSEA. The CDR3 DNA sequence: TGCAGCGTTGGACTCCACTATGGACAGAGGACTGAAGCTTTCTTT. This encodes CSVGLHYGQRTEAFF.

V is TRBV7-2 and J is TRBJ2-7; D unclear. Trimming stripped 1 base from V and 3 bases from J, with 13 bases between. The length of the CDR3 is 15 residues. Germline V CDR1 and CDR2: SGHTA, FQGNSA. The CDR3 spells CASSLGFLLRYEQYF. The CDR3 bases are TGTGCCAGCAGCTTAGGTTTTTTGCTCCGCTACGAGCAGTACTTC.

This chain joins TRBV5-4 and TRBJ2-1; either TRBD1 or TRBD2 may fit D (5 bases each). The germline V gene encodes CDR1 SGHNT and CDR2 YYREEE (reference sequence). CDR3 length equals 13 residues. Trimming removed 4 bases from V and 12 bases from J, with 17 bases in between. The CDR3 coding sequence is TGTGCCAGCAGCCCCCTAAGCGGTGGGGGGCAGTTCTTC. It yields the protein CASSPLSGGGQFF.

The chain uses TRBV28 and TRBJ1-5; 7 nucleotides match TRBD1. The CDR3 loop spans 15 amino acids. Germline CDR1 and CDR2: MDHEN and SYDVKM. Trimming removed 2 bases from V and 7 bases from J; junction bases left unmatched: 8. The CDR3, as DNA: TGTGCCAGCAGTTTAAATGTAGGGGGCGGACAGCCCCAGCATTTT. The encoded protein is CASSLNVGGGQPQHF. The full variable domain, with the rest looked up from reference TRBV28 and TRBJ1-5, is DVKVTQSSRYLVKRTGEKVFLECVQDMDHENMFWYRQDPGLGLRLIYFSYDVKMKEKGDIPEGYSVSREKKERFSLILESASTNQTSMYLCASSLNVGGGQPQHFGDGTRLSIL.

The chain combines TRBV7-9 with TRBJ2-1; a weak D match, TRBD2 (6 bases). The germline V and J ends were trimmed by 3 bases and 5 bases, with 11 bases remaining between them. This CDR3 has 14 residues. The germline V gene encodes CDR1 SEHNR and CDR2 FQNEAQ (reference sequence). Here the CDR3 DNA reads TGTGCCAGCAGCTTGGGCGGGATCAACAATGAGCAGTTCTTC. It translates to CASSLGGINNEQFF. The whole variable domain, filled in from reference TRBV7-9 and TRBJ2-1, reads DTGVSQNPRHKITKRGQNVTFRCDPISEHNRLYWYRQTLGQGPEFLTYFQNEAQLEKSRLLSDRFSAERPKGSFSTLEIQRTEQGDSAMYLCASSLGGINNEQFFGPGTRLTVL.

The chain joins TRBV5-1 to TRBJ1-2; D unclear. V was cut by 3 bases and J by 8 bases, with 14 bases left in between. The CDR3 is made up of 13 amino acids. Germline CDR1 and CDR2: SGHRS and YFSETQ. The CDR3 loop is CASSSGPSWGYTF. The CDR3 bases are TGCGCCAGCAGCTCCGGACCCTCATGGGGCTACACCTTC.

This clone was observed a handful of times. The V call is TRBV19, the J call TRBJ1-5, with TRBD1 matching over 9 bases. CDR3 length equals 15 residues. Germline CDR1 is LNHDA and CDR2 is SQIVND (reference sequence). V trimming: 6 bases; J trimming: 5 bases; junction bases outside the gene matches: 8. The DNA for the CDR3 is TGTGCCAGTAGCCGGACAGGGGTGGCCGATCAGCCCCAGCATTTT. Its translation is CASSRTGVADQPQHF.

Only one count was recorded for this clone. V and J are TRBV29-1 and TRBJ2-5, with D uncertain. The V gene's germline CDR1 is SQVTM and CDR2 ANQGSEA. With 7 bases removed from V and 2 bases from J, the gap between germline ends came to 11 bases. The CDR3 runs 12 residues. In DNA, the CDR3 is TGCAGCGGGTCCCCTGCACAAGAGACCCAGTACTTC. Its translation is CSGSPAQETQYF.

The CDR3 region has the DNA TGTGCCAGCAGTTACCCGACGGGGGAGGGAGGTGGGGAGCAGTACTTC. Protein: CASSYPTGEGGGEQYF. The rearrangement joins TRBV6-6 to TRBJ2-7, with 7 nucleotides matching TRBD2. Germline CDR1 and CDR2: MNHNY and SVGAGI (reference sequence). Trimming at V came to 2 bases and at J to 7 bases, leaving 14 bases not matched to a gene. This CDR3 spans 16 amino acids.

The CDR3 DNA sequence: TGTGCCAGCAGCACCTCGGTGACAGGTGAAGCTTTCTTT. This gives the protein CASSTSVTGEAFF. The chain links TRBV21-1 to TRBJ1-1; TRBD1 is taken as the D call from the table, unchecked against the DNA. TRBV21-1 is a listed pseudogene. There are 13 residues in the CDR3.